The 4 T cell receptor beta chains in this list originate from one sample, sequenced in a study of T cells in Graves' hyperthyroidism and ophthalmopathy. Amplification of TCR beta CDR3 regions used RNA as the template. In the first-round RT-PCR of the TCR CDR3, the HTBI primer set was used. TCRdb analysed the multiplex PCR reads with MiXCR anew, one entry per CDR3 protein. Of roughly 400,000 distinct CDR3 sequences listed, roughly 25% were seen once; the top ten hold around four fifths. What was sequenced was blood. The receptors shown here come from a man aged 45-60 years with Graves' hyperthyroidism.

Ten or more counts support this clonotype. The chain recombines TRBV28 with TRBJ2-7, with D uncertain. The germline V and J ends were trimmed by 6 bases and 1 base, with 10 bases remaining between them. CDR1 is MDHEN and CDR2 is SYDVKM in the germline V gene. The CDR3 has 13 amino acids. The CDR3 DNA follows: TGTGCCAGCAGGACAAGGGCATCCTACGAGCAGTACTTC. The encoded protein is CASRTRASYEQYF.

The chain is built from TRBV5-1 and TRBJ2-1; D is possibly TRBD1 (5 bases). Germline CDR1 and CDR2: SGHRS and YFSETQ. This CDR3 comprises 15 residues. The V gene lost 4 bases and the J gene lost 4 bases, with 15 bases spanning the gap. Here the CDR3 reads CASSPYSPGYNEQFF. Here the CDR3 DNA reads TGCGCCAGCAGCCCCTACTCCCCAGGGTACAATGAGCAGTTCTTC.

The rearrangement joins TRBV5-1 to TRBJ2-3, with 7 bases aligning to TRBD1. The junction had 8 bases not matched to a gene; V was cut back by 0 bases and J by 7 bases. Germline-derived CDR1 and CDR2 are SGHRS and YFSETQ. This CDR3 has 15 residues. The CDR3 DNA reads as TGCGCCAGCAGCTTGGGACAGGGTGGACAAAATACGCAGTATTTT. It translates to CASSLGQGGQNTQYF.

The chain joins TRBV28 to TRBJ2-4; 8 bases agree with TRBD1. This CDR3 spans 15 amino acids. Germline values: CDR1 MDHEN, CDR2 SYDVKM. V lost 8 bases and J lost 8; bases outside the gene matches: 14. CDR3 DNA: TGTGCCAGCTGTGAACTCGGACAGGGTTTGCACATTCAGTACTTC. It is translated as CASCELGQGLHIQYF.